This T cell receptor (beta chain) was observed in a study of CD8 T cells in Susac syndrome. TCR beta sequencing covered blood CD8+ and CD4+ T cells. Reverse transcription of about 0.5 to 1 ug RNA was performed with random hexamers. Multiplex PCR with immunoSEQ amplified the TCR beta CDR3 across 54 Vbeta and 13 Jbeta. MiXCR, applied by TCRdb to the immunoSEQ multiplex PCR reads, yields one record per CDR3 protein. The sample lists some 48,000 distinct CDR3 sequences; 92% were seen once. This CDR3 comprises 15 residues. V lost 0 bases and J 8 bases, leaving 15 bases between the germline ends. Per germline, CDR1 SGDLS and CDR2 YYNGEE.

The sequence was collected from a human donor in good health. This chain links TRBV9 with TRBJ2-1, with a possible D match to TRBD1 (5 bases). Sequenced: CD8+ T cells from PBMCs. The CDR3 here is CASSVVVSGADEQFF. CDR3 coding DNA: TGTGCCAGCAGCGTAGTAGTGAGTGGGGCCGATGAGCAGTTCTTC.